The 32 T cell receptor beta chains given below trace back to one sample, sequenced in a study of regulatory T cells in long-lasting Graves disease. Time point meaning: persistent/refractory GD, antithyroid drugs over 5 years with positive TRAb. RNA from PBMCs was the source of the TCR library. To make TCR beta libraries, researchers used iRepertoire HTBI primers and Arm-PCR of CDR3 regions. TCRdb analysed the multiplex PCR reads with MiXCR anew, one entry per CDR3 protein. The sample consists of around 450,000 distinct CDR3 sequences, under 25% of them appearing once. Source: peripheral blood mononuclear cells (PBMCs), taken when the disease was refractory, from a patient treated with antithyroid drugs. The receptors were gathered from a female donor with Graves disease.

Ten or more counts support this clonotype. For the CDR3, the DNA is TGTGCCAGCAGCTCCCATAGCGGTCGCTACGAGCAGTACTTC. It encodes CASSSHSGRYEQYF. The chain links TRBV11-1 to TRBJ2-7; D possibly corresponds to TRBD2 (6 bases). V shed 4 bases and J shed 3 bases, with 13 bases lying between them. This CDR3 region has 14 residues. Germline CDR1 reads SGHAT; CDR2 reads FQDESV (reference sequence).

This clonotype has only a few counts. This chain joins TRBV28 and TRBJ2-2, with D possibly matching TRBD1 (6 bases). There are 17 residues in the CDR3. V dropped 5 bases and J dropped 1 base, with 17 bases sitting between them. Germline CDR1 MDHEN, CDR2 SYDVKM. In DNA form, the CDR3 reads TGTGCCAGCAGTCCCCCTGGACAGTTCGTGAACACCGGGGAGCTGTTTTTT. As protein: CASSPPGQFVNTGELFF.

The genes are TRBV13 and TRBJ2-5; TRBD2 is a possible D gene (6 bases). This CDR3 contains 13 residues. V lost 3 bases and J lost 5, with 10 bases in between. Germline loops: CDR1 PRHDT, CDR2 FYEKMQ (reference sequence). The DNA for the CDR3 is TGTGCCAGCAGCTTTGGAGGGCACGAGACCCAGTACTTC. Translated, it gives CASSFGGHETQYF.

This clonotype has more than one count but fewer than ten. The chain has TRBV7-2 and TRBJ2-7, with 7 bases aligning to TRBD1. Trimming cost V 5 bases and J 3 bases; bases outside gene matches: 13. The CDR3 sequence is 16 residues long. Germline V lookup: CDR1 SGHTA, CDR2 FQGNSA. This chain's CDR3 is CASSPTGTVIFYEQYF. The DNA for the CDR3 is TGTGCCAGCAGCCCGACCGGGACAGTCATATTCTACGAGCAGTACTTC.

The chain links TRBV5-1 to TRBJ1-1; TRBD1 agrees at 7 bases. The CDR3 is 19 residues long. Trimming cost V 2 bases and J 8 bases; bases outside gene matches: 24. Germline V lookup: CDR1 SGHRS, CDR2 YFSETQ. The CDR3 DNA sequence: TGCGCCAGCAGCTTCGAGGAGGGGGCTATGTTTGGATTTTTACCAGAAGCTTTCTTT. It codes for CASSFEEGAMFGFLPEAFF.

This clonotype has at least ten counts. The chain is built from TRBV19 and TRBJ2-7, with TRBD1 matching 10 bases. The CDR3 is made up of 14 amino acids. J lost 3 bases, V lost 3 bases, and 2 bases had no gene match. Germline CDR1 LNHDA, CDR2 SQIVND (reference sequence). The CDR3 spells CASSMGDRGYEQYF. CDR3 sequence (DNA): TGTGCCAGTAGTATGGGGGACAGGGGCTACGAGCAGTACTTC.

This clonotype has a count of ten or more. This rearrangement joins TRBV27 to TRBJ1-2; 7 bases fit TRBD1. The CDR3 totals 13 residues. Germline assignment: CDR1 MNHEY and CDR2 SMNVEV (reference sequence). Germline trimming cut 5 bases from V and 5 bases from J; bases unmatched to any gene: 5. The CDR3 sequence: CASSAQTGYGYTF. The DNA for the CDR3 is TGTGCCAGCAGTGCCCAGACAGGGTATGGCTACACCTTC.

In its sample, this clonotype was seen many times. The chain employs TRBV20-1 and TRBJ2-5, with 9 bases lining up with TRBD2. This CDR3 is 15 amino acids long. V dropped 6 bases and J dropped 4; count of bases not matched to a gene: 12. Germline values: CDR1 DFQATT, CDR2 SNEGSKA (reference sequence). The CDR3 sequence: CSAPPAGGPGETQYF. DNA for the CDR3: TGCAGTGCCCCCCCCGCGGGAGGGCCGGGAGAGACCCAGTACTTC.

The table lists this clonotype with a few counts. The V call is TRBV20-1, the J call TRBJ2-7; 8 bases map to TRBD1. CDR1 and CDR2 from the germline V gene are DFQATT and SNEGSKA (reference sequence). V shed 0 bases, J shed 1 base, and the junction held 5 bases outside the gene matches. The CDR3 runs 15 residues. CDR3 protein: CSARDFGQGSYEQYF. CDR3 nucleotide sequence: TGCAGTGCTAGAGATTTCGGACAGGGTTCCTACGAGCAGTACTTC.

The chain has TRBV3-1 and TRBJ1-2, with D perhaps TRBD1 (6 bases). The CDR3 spans 15 residues. V dropped 4 bases and J dropped 7 bases, with 19 bases sitting between them. Germline loops: CDR1 LGHDT, CDR2 YNNKEL (reference sequence). CDR3 nucleotide sequence: TGTGCCAGCAGCCCCGACCTTGAGGGCAGGGGTGGCTACACCTTC. It encodes CASSPDLEGRGGYTF.

This clonotype has only a few counts. V is TRBV7-2 and J is TRBJ1-1; D unclear. The CDR3 runs 13 residues. Looked up from germline, CDR1 is SGHTA and CDR2 is FQGNSA. Trimming stripped 5 bases from V and 10 bases from J, with 17 bases between. The CDR3 region has the DNA TGTGCCAGCAGCAACCCGACACAGTCGGTAGCTTTCTTT. It is translated as CASSNPTQSVAFF.

V gene TRBV6-1 combines with J gene TRBJ2-1; possibly TRBD2 for D (5 bases). Germline-derived CDR1 and CDR2 are MNHNS and SASEGT. V lost 1 base, J lost 9 bases, and 16 bases lay in between. The CDR3 extends over 15 amino acids. CDR3 loop: CASSEVVGALLEQFF. CDR3 sequence (DNA): TGTGCCAGCAGTGAAGTGGTGGGAGCTTTACTTGAGCAGTTCTTC.

This clonotype was observed a few times. The chain recombines TRBV19 with TRBJ1-1; 11 bases agree with TRBD1. Germline trimming cut 9 bases from V and 4 bases from J; bases unmatched to any gene: 4. Germline values: CDR1 LNHDA, CDR2 SQIVND (reference sequence). This CDR3 has 13 amino acids. The CDR3 DNA sequence: TGTGCCAGCGAGGGACAGGGGGGCACTGAAGCTTTCTTT. It translates to CASEGQGGTEAFF.

The chain links TRBV29-1 to TRBJ2-1; 7 bases line up with TRBD1. Looked up from germline, CDR1 is SQVTM and CDR2 is ANQGSEA. V was clipped by 6 bases and J by 5 bases; unmatched bases: 1. The CDR3 loop spans 11 amino acids. As DNA, the CDR3 is TGCAGCGTGGACAGGCACAATGAGCAGTTCTTC. Amino acids: CSVDRHNEQFF.

This clonotype was seen only a few times. V is TRBV14 and J is TRBJ2-7; D perhaps matches TRBD2 (6 bases). CDR1 is SGHDN and CDR2 is FVKESK in the germline V gene. V lost 0 bases and J 7 bases, leaving 16 bases between the germline ends. The CDR3 extends over 15 amino acids. CDR3 nucleotides: TGTGCCAGCAGCCAAGAGCCAGCTTCGGAGGGAGAGCAGTACTTC. Its translation is CASSQEPASEGEQYF.

This clonotype was counted only a few times. This chain joins TRBV20-1 and TRBJ1-1; tentative D call: TRBD1 (6 bases). Per germline, CDR1 DFQATT and CDR2 SNEGSKA (reference sequence). The V end lost 0 bases, the J end lost 3 bases, and 14 bases lay between the germline ends. The CDR3 spans 15 residues. The CDR3 bases are TGCAGTGCTAGAGAGCTAGGGGGAGACGACACTGAAGCTTTCTTT. Amino acids: CSARELGGDDTEAFF.

The V call is TRBV7-9, the J call TRBJ1-4, with TRBD1 identical over 8 bases. With 5 bases clipped from V and 3 bases from J, the junction kept 5 bases outside the gene matches. The germline CDR1 and CDR2 sequences are SEHNR and FQNEAQ (reference sequence). This CDR3 has 15 residues. The CDR3 nucleotides are TGTGCCAGCAGCGGCAGGGGGCCAGCTAATGAAAAACTGTTTTTT. Protein product: CASSGRGPANEKLFF.

This clonotype was seen repeatedly, ten times or more. CDR3 protein: CASSPGDSLYTF. Here the CDR3 DNA reads TGTGCCAGCAGCCCTGGGGACAGTCTATACACCTTC. The chain joins TRBV3-1 to TRBJ1-2; the match to TRBD1 covers 7 bases. CDR3 length: 12 residues. Germline loops: CDR1 LGHDT, CDR2 YNNKEL (reference sequence). V lost 4 bases to trimming and J lost 11 bases; unmatched junction nucleotides: 7. Supplemented by reference TRBV3-1 and TRBJ1-2, the full variable domain reads DTAVSQTPKYLVTQMGNDKSIKCEQNLGHDTMYWYKQDSKKFLKIMFSYNNKELIINETVPNRFSPKSPDKAHLNLHINSLELGDSAVYFCASSPGDSLYTFGSGTRLTVV.

Only a few counts were recorded for this clonotype. CDR3 protein: CASSYSHTSNYGYTF. CDR3 nucleotide sequence: TGTGCCAGCAGTTACTCGCACACATCTAACTATGGCTACACCTTC. V is TRBV6-2 or TRBV6-3 and J is TRBJ1-2; D gene ambiguous. CDR1 and CDR2 from the germline V gene are MNHEY and SVGEGT. The CDR3 totals 15 residues. V was trimmed by 0 bases and J by 0 bases, leaving 8 bases between them.

The rearrangement uses TRBV19 and TRBJ2-7; D ambiguous. The germline V and J ends were trimmed by 3 bases and 2 bases, with 8 bases remaining between them. Germline V gene lookup returns CDR1 LNHDA and CDR2 SQIVND (reference sequence). The CDR3 runs to 13 residues. CDR3 bases: TGTGCCAGTAGTATGGCGGTAGCCTACGAGCAGTACTTC. The encoded protein is CASSMAVAYEQYF.

This chain joins TRBV29-1 and TRBJ2-7; D unresolved. Germline V CDR1 and CDR2: SQVTM, ANQGSEA. Trimming stripped 6 bases from V and 5 bases from J, with 14 bases between. This CDR3 comprises 12 residues. CDR3 loop: CSVSTIPDEQYF. The DNA for the CDR3 is TGCAGCGTGTCGACAATCCCCGACGAGCAGTACTTC.

The chain employs TRBV6-4 and TRBJ1-5; possibly TRBD1 for D (5 bases). The V gene lost 8 bases and the J gene lost 3 bases, with 11 bases spanning the gap. Germline V CDR1 and CDR2: MRHNA, SNTAGT. CDR3 size: 13 residues. This chain's CDR3 is CASSDTYNQPQHF. CDR3 bases: TGTGCCAGCTCGGACACTTACAATCAGCCCCAGCATTTT.

This clonotype has a count of ten or more. The chain links TRBV12-3 or TRBV12-4 to TRBJ2-5; D remains unclear. This CDR3 is built from 13 residues. The V gene lost 5 bases and the J gene lost 2 bases, with 9 bases spanning the gap. The CDR3 DNA reads as TGTGCCAGCAGTCGACGGCTACAAGAGACCCAGTACTTC. It translates to CASSRRLQETQYF.

This clonotype was seen a handful of times. This chain links TRBV28 with TRBJ2-7, with TRBD1 as a possible D gene (5 bases). The V gene's germline CDR1 is MDHEN and CDR2 SYDVKM. This CDR3 region has 14 residues. V gave up 4 bases and J gave up 3 bases, with 13 bases separating them. The CDR3 region is CASSSQVRIYEQYF. As DNA, the CDR3 is TGTGCCAGCAGTTCACAGGTTCGTATCTACGAGCAGTACTTC.

This clonotype appeared many times. The chain employs TRBV12-5 and TRBJ2-7; 8 nucleotides align to TRBD2. J gave up 7 bases and V 0 bases, and 17 bases lay outside the gene matches. Germline loops: CDR1 LGHNT, CDR2 FRNRAP. The CDR3 consists of 18 residues. CDR3 nucleotide sequence: TGTGCTAGTGGTTTGGTACTAAATTTGGGCCAGCGGGAGTGTGAGCAGTACTTC. Amino acids: CASGLVLNLGQRECEQYF.

V and J are TRBV29-1 and TRBJ1-1; D unclear. Germline V lookup: CDR1 SQVTM, CDR2 ANQGSEA. The CDR3 covers 19 residues. Trimming left V 0 bases short and J 3 bases short, with 26 bases between. CDR3 DNA sequence: TGCAGCGTTGAAGATCTTCCCCAGGAGAAAACATTTGCGGACACTGAAGCTTTCTTT. Amino acids: CSVEDLPQEKTFADTEAFF.

A few counts support this clonotype. V is TRBV15 and J is TRBJ2-7; D is possibly TRBD1 (7 bases). Trimming removed 5 bases at V and 2 bases at J, with 19 bases between. This CDR3 is built from 16 residues. Germline V gene data show CDR1 as LNHNV and CDR2 as YYDKDF (reference sequence). CDR3 region: CATSARGAGGAYEQYF. CDR3 DNA sequence: TGTGCCACCAGCGCGAGGGGGGCAGGGGGTGCCTACGAGCAGTACTTC.

The table lists this clonotype with a few counts. V usage is TRBV7-2 and J usage is TRBJ2-7; D uncertain. The CDR3 is 16 amino acids. CDR1 is SGHTA and CDR2 is FQGNSA in the germline V gene. Deletions cut 2 bases from V and 4 bases from J, with 18 bases between. The chain's CDR3 is CASSLMGLRMSYEQYF. The CDR3 nucleotides read TGTGCCAGCAGCTTAATGGGTCTTCGGATGAGTTACGAGCAGTACTTC. The variable domain in full, completed from reference TRBV7-2 and TRBJ2-7, reads GAGVSQSPSNKVTEKGKDVELRCDPISGHTALYWYRQSLGQGLEFLIYFQGNSAPDKSGLPSDRFSAERTGGSVSTLTIQRTQQEDSAVYLCASSLMGLRMSYEQYFGPGTRLTVT.

There are many counts of this clonotype. The rearrangement uses TRBV7-2 and TRBJ1-6, with a possible D match to TRBD1 (6 bases). The CDR3 is 17 residues long. The germline V gene has CDR1 SGHTA and CDR2 FQGNSA. Trimming removed 1 base from V and 0 bases from J, with 10 bases in between. CDR3 nucleotide sequence: TGTGCCAGCAGCTTAGGGGGGCGCGGCTCCTATAATTCACCCCTCCACTTT. The encoded protein is CASSLGGRGSYNSPLHF.

This clonotype has ten or more counts. The V gene is TRBV2, the J gene TRBJ1-1; D call uncertain. The germline V gene encodes CDR1 SNHLY and CDR2 FYNNEI. This CDR3 is 14 amino acids long. Between the trimmed V and J ends, which lost 2 bases and 5 bases, there was a span of 12 bases. The CDR3 sequence: CASSENRLGTEAFF. CDR3 sequence (DNA): TGTGCCAGCAGTGAAAATAGGCTTGGGACTGAAGCTTTCTTT.

The genes are TRBV15 and TRBJ1-3, with no clear D. The CDR3 loop spans 16 amino acids. Per germline, CDR1 LNHNV and CDR2 YYDKDF (reference sequence). The V end was cut by 0 bases, the J end by 0 bases, with 9 bases between. This chain's CDR3 is CATSRDAGFSGNTIYF. Here the CDR3 DNA reads TGTGCCACCAGCAGAGATGCGGGATTCTCTGGAAACACCATATATTTT.

This clonotype occurred many times. The rearrangement links TRBV2 to TRBJ2-5; 8 bases map to TRBD1. The CDR3 contains 13 residues. V was pared by 10 bases and J by 5 bases, with 9 bases of the junction left unmatched. CDR1 and CDR2 from the germline V gene are SNHLY and FYNNEI. The CDR3 region is CAIPNDRGETQYF. The CDR3 DNA sequence: TGTGCCATCCCTAACGACAGGGGTGAGACCCAGTACTTC.